This TCR beta chain was identified during a study of shared clonotypes between healthy human individuals. V lost 5 bases and J lost 4; bases outside the gene matches: 4. This CDR3 region has 13 residues. Germline CDR1 and CDR2: LNHDA and SQIVND (reference sequence). Assay used: immunoSEQ multiplex PCR; TCRdb lists only in-frame clones, some missing. The sample lists roughly 1.4 million clones; less than 99% were seen once. Material for sequencing was naive CD4+ T cells sorted from blood. Stated subset: CD45RA+ positively selected. The TCR originated in a man aged 25-40 years in good health. The chain employs TRBV19 and TRBJ2-7, with 8 bases aligning to TRBD1. This CDR3 reads CASSQGAGYEQYF. In nucleotides, the CDR3 is TGTGCCAGTAGTCAGGGGGCGGGGTACGAGCAGTACTTC.